The clone carrying this T cell receptor (beta chain) was detected many times. The antigen is unknown. All donors were healthy HIV-negative adults lacking recent acute infections or vaccinations. The assay was carried out at the deep level. Unsorted PBMC DNA was sequenced on ten immunoSEQ deep assay plates. Profiling relied on immunoSEQ multiplex PCR, and the TCRdb table lists in-frame clones only, not all of them. The repertoire holds more than 450,000 clones, with around 79% as singletons. This entry is derived from a study of shared clonotypes between healthy human individuals. The study's findings and limits: Apart from blood, nothing was sampled; tissue repertoires likely differ.

V was cut by 5 bases and J by 7 bases, with 12 bases left in between. The CDR3 runs to 12 residues. From germline, CDR1 is LNHDA and CDR2 SQIVND (reference sequence). What was sequenced was PBMCs. The clonotype originates from a woman in her thirties or forties in good health. Some clones in this sample may be carry-over from other donors' samples. V usage is TRBV19 and J usage is TRBJ2-7; D unclear. CDR3: CASSFSLGEQYF. Here the CDR3 DNA reads TGTGCCAGTAGTTTTTCCTTAGGAGAGCAGTACTTC.